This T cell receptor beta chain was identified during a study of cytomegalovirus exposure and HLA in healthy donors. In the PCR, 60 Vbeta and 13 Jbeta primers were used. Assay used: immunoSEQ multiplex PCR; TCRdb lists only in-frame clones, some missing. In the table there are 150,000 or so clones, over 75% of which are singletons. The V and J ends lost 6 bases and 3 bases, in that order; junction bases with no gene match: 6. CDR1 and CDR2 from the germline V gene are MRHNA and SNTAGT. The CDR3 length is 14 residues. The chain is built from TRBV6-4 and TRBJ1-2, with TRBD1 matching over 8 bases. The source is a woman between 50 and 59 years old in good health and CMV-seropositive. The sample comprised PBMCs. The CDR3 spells CASRRTGSDYGYTF. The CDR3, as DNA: TGTGCCAGCAGGCGGACAGGGAGTGACTATGGCTACACCTTC.